This T cell receptor (beta chain) was sequenced during a study of CD8 T cells in Susac syndrome. The CDR3 is made up of 12 amino acids. Germline assignment: CDR1 SGDLS and CDR2 YYNGEE. The germline V and J ends were trimmed by 4 bases and 7 bases, with 11 bases remaining between them. In contrast to the negatively isolated CD8+ and CD4+ T cells, TEMRA cells were FACS-enriched. Random hexamers were used to reverse transcribe the RNA input (about 0.45 to 1 ug). From the immunoSEQ multiplex PCR reads, TCRdb called clonotypes with MiXCR, one entry per CDR3 protein. The sample shows more than 80,000 distinct CDR3 sequences, less than 95% of them seen only once.

This TCR was recovered from a human donor with Susac syndrome. V gene TRBV9 combines with J gene TRBJ1-1; D gene unclear. The material sequenced was CD8+ T cells from PBMCs. The CDR3 DNA follows: TGTGCCAGCAGCCCCCGCGATAATGAAGCTTTCTTT. It translates to CASSPRDNEAFF.